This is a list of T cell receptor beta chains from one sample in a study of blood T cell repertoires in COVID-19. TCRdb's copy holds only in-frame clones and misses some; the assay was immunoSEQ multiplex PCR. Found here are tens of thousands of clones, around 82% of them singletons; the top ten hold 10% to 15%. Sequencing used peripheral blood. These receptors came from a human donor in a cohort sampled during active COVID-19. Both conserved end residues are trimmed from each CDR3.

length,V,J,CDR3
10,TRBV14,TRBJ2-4,ASSRNGGFQY
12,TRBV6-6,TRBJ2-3,ASRRDRAADTQY
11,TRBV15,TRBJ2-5,ATSRDTRETQY
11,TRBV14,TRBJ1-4,ASSRARDRELF
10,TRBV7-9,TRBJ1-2,ASSSTPDGYT
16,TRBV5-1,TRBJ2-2,ASSLAVRGGAGTGELF
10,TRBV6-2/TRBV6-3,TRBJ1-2,ASSTANYGYT
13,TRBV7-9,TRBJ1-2,ASSLAEGSSVGYT
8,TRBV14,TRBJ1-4,ASTGEKLF
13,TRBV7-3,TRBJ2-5,ASSLGTGVLETQY
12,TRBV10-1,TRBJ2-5,ASSQQGNQGTQY
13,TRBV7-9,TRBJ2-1,ASSLVQRGGGKQF
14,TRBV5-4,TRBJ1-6,ASSSAKDRDNSPLH
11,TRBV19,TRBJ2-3,ASRDRRTDTQY
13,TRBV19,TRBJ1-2,ASSIYQGGNYGYT
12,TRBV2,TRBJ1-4,ASSLTEGNEKLF
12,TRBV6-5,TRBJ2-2,ASSPGTNTGELF
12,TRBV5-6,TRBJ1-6,ASRKTGERSPLH
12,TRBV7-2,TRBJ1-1,ASSLSRDSISAF
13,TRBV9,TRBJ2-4,ASDTGMRAKNIQY
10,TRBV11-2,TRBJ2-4,ASSLDHRAQY
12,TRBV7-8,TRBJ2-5,ASSLASQGETQY
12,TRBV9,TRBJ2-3,ASSVVTNTDTQY